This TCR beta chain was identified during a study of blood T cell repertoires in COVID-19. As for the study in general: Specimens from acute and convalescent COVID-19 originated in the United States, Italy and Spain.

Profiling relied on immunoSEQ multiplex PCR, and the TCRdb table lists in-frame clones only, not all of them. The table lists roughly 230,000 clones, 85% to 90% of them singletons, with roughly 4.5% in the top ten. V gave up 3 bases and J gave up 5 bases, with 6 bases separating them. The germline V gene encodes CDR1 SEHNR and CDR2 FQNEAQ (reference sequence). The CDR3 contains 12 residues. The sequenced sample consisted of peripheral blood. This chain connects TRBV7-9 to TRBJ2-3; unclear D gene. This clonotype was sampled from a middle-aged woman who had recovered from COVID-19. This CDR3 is CASSFYGDTQYF. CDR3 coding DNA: TGTGCCAGCAGCTTCTATGGAGATACGCAGTATTTT.